The next 19 T cell receptor beta chains were all read from a single sample in a study of beta chain features in type 1 diabetes. Regarding the study as a whole: All four CD4+ subsets from Type 1 diabetes patients carried moderately but significantly shorter TCRB CDR3s.

The study reverse transcribed the entire isolated RNA, so it sequenced expressed TCRB transcripts. Libraries were prepared by immunoSEQ multiplex PCR; TCRdb keeps only in-frame clonotypes and omits some of them. The profile covers 300,000 to 450,000 clones, with roughly a tenth appearing a single time and over 0.45% taken by the ten largest. These receptors have no identified antigens. The sample comprised central memory CD4+ T cells from blood. The receptors were gathered from a man aged 25-45 years with type 1 diabetes.

The chain has TRBV21-1 and TRBJ2-7; TRBD2 is the table's D call and was not checked against the DNA. TRBV21-1 is marked as a pseudogene. This CDR3 has 17 amino acids. The CDR3: CASSKYPGTSGSHEQYF. CDR3 nucleotides: TGTGCCAGCAGCAAGTATCCCGGGACTAGCGGGAGCCACGAGCAGTACTTC.

The chain has TRBV6-5 and TRBJ2-4, with 7 bases aligning to TRBD2. V lost 5 bases and J lost 6; bases outside the gene matches: 7. The CDR3 runs to 14 residues. Per germline, CDR1 MNHEY and CDR2 SVGAGI. CDR3 nucleotides: TGTGCCAGCAGTGAGGCCCTAGCGGTAAACATTCAGTACTTC. Translated, it gives CASSEALAVNIQYF.

Worth noting for this clone: One end of the junction fails to match germline, which may point to a read error. The chain joins TRBV7-2 to TRBJ2-3; D perhaps matches TRBD1 (6 bases). Germline V gene data show CDR1 as SGHTA and CDR2 as FQGNSA. The length of the CDR3 is 13 residues. The CDR3 DNA follows: TGTGCCAGCAGCTTGGTGGGGGACAAGGTCGCCTTTTTT. Amino acid sequence: CASSLVGDKVAFF.

The genes are TRBV6-4 and TRBJ2-1, with D unresolved. Trimming pared 0 bases from V and 7 bases from J, leaving 10 bases between. Germline CDR1 is MRHNA and CDR2 is SNTAGT. The CDR3 length is 14 residues. CDR3 DNA sequence: TGTGCCAGCAGTGACTCGAACGGAATTAATGAGCAGTTCTTC. It specifies CASSDSNGINEQFF.

The genes are TRBV19 and TRBJ2-2, with TRBD1 identical over 7 bases. CDR1 is LNHDA, CDR2 SQIVND, per germline (reference sequence). Losses at the gene ends were 3 bases for V and 3 bases for J; bases not matched to a gene: 4. The CDR3 loop spans 15 amino acids. The DNA of the CDR3 is TGTGCCAGTAGTATCGGACAGGTAGACACCGGGGAGCTGTTTTTT. It codes for CASSIGQVDTGELFF. The full variable domain, rest sourced from reference TRBV19 and TRBJ2-2, is DGGITQSPKYLFRKEGQNVTLSCEQNLNHDAMYWYRQDPGQGLRLIYYSQIVNDFQKGDIAEGYSVSREKKESFPLTVTSAQKNPTAFYLCASSIGQVDTGELFFGEGSRLTVL.

The chain joins TRBV28 to TRBJ1-5; 8 positions agree with TRBD1. The germline gives CDR1 MDHEN, CDR2 SYDVKM. The V and J ends lost 5 bases and 0 bases, in that order; junction bases with no gene match: 21. The CDR3 is made up of 21 amino acids. CDR3 loop: CASSPLTGRDRRVLSNQPQHF. The CDR3 region has the DNA TGTGCCAGCAGTCCACTCACCGGCCGGGACAGGAGGGTTCTTAGCAATCAGCCCCAGCATTTT. Variable domain in full (rest from reference TRBV28 and TRBJ1-5): DVKVTQSSRYLVKRTGEKVFLECVQDMDHENMFWYRQDPGLGLRLIYFSYDVKMKEKGDIPEGYSVSREKKERFSLILESASTNQTSMYLCASSPLTGRDRRVLSNQPQHFGDGTRLSIL.

The genes are TRBV5-1 and TRBJ1-5; maybe TRBD1 (5 bases). This CDR3 region has 14 residues. CDR1 and CDR2 from the germline V gene are SGHRS and YFSETQ. With 6 bases removed from V and 7 bases from J, the gap between germline ends came to 17 bases. Here the CDR3 reads CASKPGPEGQPQHF. CDR3 nucleotide sequence: TGCGCCAGCAAACCGGGACCGGAGGGCCAGCCCCAGCATTTT.

The gene calls are TRBV5-1 and TRBJ2-2; a weak D match, TRBD1 (6 bases). V was cut by 1 base and J by 6 bases, with 10 bases left in between. Per the germline V gene, CDR1 is SGHRS and CDR2 is YFSETQ. The CDR3 is made up of 14 amino acids. The CDR3 coding sequence is TGCGCCAGCAGCTTGTCAGGGGCGCCCGGGGAGCTGTTTTTT. Residues: CASSLSGAPGELFF.

This clone was counted only a few times. V is TRBV7-2 and J is TRBJ1-4; D is possibly TRBD1 (6 bases). Germline loops: CDR1 SGHTA, CDR2 FQGNSA. CDR3 length: 15 amino acids. The ends were cut back, 5 bases at V and 2 bases at J, with 12 bases in the middle. Here the CDR3 DNA reads TGTGCCAGCAGCCCAGTGGGGGCGACTAATGAAAAACTGTTTTTT. As protein: CASSPVGATNEKLFF.

This clone was counted only a few times. The rearrangement links TRBV18 to TRBJ1-4; D unresolved. Trimming took off 2 bases at V and 8 bases at J, with 9 bases between the two ends. CDR1 is KGHSH and CDR2 is LQKENI in the germline V gene. This CDR3 is 13 amino acids long. Here the CDR3 DNA reads TGTGCCAGCTCACCAACAAATGCGGAAAAACTGTTTTTT. It translates to CASSPTNAEKLFF.

This rearrangement joins TRBV6-5 to TRBJ2-1; 14 bases align to TRBD2. This CDR3 comprises 16 residues. V shed 2 bases and J 9 bases; nucleotides not matched to a gene: 6. Looked up from germline, CDR1 is MNHEY and CDR2 is SVGAGI. CDR3 DNA: TGTGCCAGCAGTTACCGTGGGACTAGCGGGAGAGGTGAGCAGTTCTTC. Its translation: CASSYRGTSGRGEQFF.

CDR3 loop: CASSARLEGEYEQFF. CDR3 bases: TGTGCCAGCAGCGCTAGACTCGAGGGAGAGTATGAGCAGTTCTTC. The V and J genes are TRBV4-2 and TRBJ2-1; D is possibly TRBD2 (5 bases). With 5 bases removed from V and 8 bases from J, the gap between germline ends came to 19 bases. The germline V gene has CDR1 LGHNA and CDR2 YNFKEQ. The CDR3 extends over 15 amino acids.

There are a few counts of this clone. CDR3 bases: TGTGCCAGCAGCTCGCGGGGGAGCTCCTACGAGCAGTACTTC. Its protein is CASSSRGSSYEQYF. The V call is TRBV5-4, the J call TRBJ2-5, with TRBD2 matching 7 bases. The last part of the DNA fits TRBJ2-7 better; the J call may be wrong. The CDR3 runs to 14 residues. Germline V gene lookup returns CDR1 SGHNT and CDR2 YYREEE (reference sequence).

This clone appeared many times. The chain combines TRBV7-9 with TRBJ2-5; D call uncertain. V lost 4 bases, J lost 5 bases, and 8 bases lay in between. CDR3 size: 12 residues. Germline V lookup: CDR1 SEHNR, CDR2 FQNEAQ (reference sequence). For the CDR3, the DNA is TGTGCCAGCAGCTCCTCCCGGGAGACCCAGTACTTC. Translated: CASSSSRETQYF.

This chain connects TRBV30 to TRBJ2-7; D is perhaps TRBD1 (5 bases). Trimming took off 5 bases at V and 3 bases at J, with 11 bases between the two ends. CDR1 GTSNPN and CDR2 SVGIG come from the germline V gene (reference sequence). There are 12 residues in the CDR3. This CDR3 is CAWGPRVYEQYF. The CDR3 coding sequence is TGTGCCTGGGGTCCCAGGGTCTACGAGCAGTACTTC.

This clone was seen a handful of times. This chain links TRBV4-3 with TRBJ2-3; D is ambiguous. Between the trimmed V and J ends, which lost 1 base and 2 bases, there was a span of 7 bases. Germline V CDR1 and CDR2: LGHNA, YSLEER. This CDR3 has 14 residues. CDR3 DNA sequence: TGCGCCAGCAGCCAAGGCGGCTACACAGATACGCAGTATTTT. The encoded protein is CASSQGGYTDTQYF.

This clone was picked up a small number of times. The rearrangement uses TRBV9 and TRBJ1-1; D gene unclear. V lost 3 bases and J lost 0, with 9 bases in between. This CDR3 is 14 amino acids long. Germline lookup yields CDR1 SGDLS and CDR2 YYNGEE. The CDR3 nucleotides read TGTGCCAGCAGCGCCCTAAGTATGAACACTGAAGCTTTCTTT. It codes for CASSALSMNTEAFF.

The chain carries TRBV28 and TRBJ1-1; weak D call: TRBD1 (6 bases). The CDR3 loop spans 14 amino acids. Trimming removed 6 bases at V and 4 bases at J, with 15 bases between. In germline, CDR1 is MDHEN, CDR2 SYDVKM. DNA for the CDR3: TGTGCCAGCAGACTCGGGGGCTGGACCACTGAAGCTTTCTTT. Its translation: CASRLGGWTTEAFF.

The V and J genes are TRBV19 and TRBJ1-1; perhaps TRBD1 as D (5 bases). The germline V gene has CDR1 LNHDA and CDR2 SQIVND (reference sequence). This CDR3 has 14 amino acids. Trimming shortened V by 7 bases and J by 3 bases, and 15 bases separated the two germline ends. CDR3: CASTPPWGYTEAFF. The CDR3 DNA reads TGTGCCAGTACCCCCCCGTGGGGGTACACTGAAGCTTTCTTT.